This T cell receptor beta chain was retrieved from a study of shared clonotypes between healthy human individuals. Study outcomes and limitations: Generation probabilities of non-shared clonotypes were lower (relative to those shared by all four donors). Specimens sampled were limited to blood, with tissue repertoires likely differing.

About this clone itself: Its antigen is still unknown.

Method: immunoSEQ multiplex PCR; TCRdb's copy keeps in-frame clones and lacks some. The data contain over a million clones, about 80% of them singletons. The CDR3 is 14 amino acids. Germline V gene sequence: CDR1 MNHEY, CDR2 SMNVEV (reference sequence). V was pared by 0 bases and J by 8 bases, with 10 bases between. The receptor's source is a man between 18 and 29 years old in good health. Sequencing used memory CD4+ T cells sorted from blood. The subset is: CD45RA-negative fraction. V usage is TRBV27 and J usage is TRBJ1-4; maybe TRBD1 (5 bases). The DNA for the CDR3 is TGTGCCAGCAGTTTATCCGGGGGTCAAGAAAAACTGTTTTTT. This encodes CASSLSGGQEKLFF. Full variable domain (missing parts from reference TRBV27 and TRBJ1-4): EAQVTQNPRYLITVTGKKLTVTCSQNMNHEYMSWYRQDPGLGLRQIYYSMNVEVTDKGDVPEGYKVSRKEKRNFPLILESPSPNQTSLYFCASSLSGGQEKLFFGSGTQLSVL.